This TCR beta chain came from a study of blood T cell repertoires in COVID-19 (dated by TCRdb to 2018 to 2020). Turning to the overall study: Samples from collaborators originated in the United States, Italy and Spain and spanned both the acute and convalescent phases of COVID-19. The prospective study material was composed of cDNA or gDNA derived from T cells, B-cell-depleted T cells, or PBMCs. Deeply sampled blood TCRbeta repertoires from subjects exposed to, actively infected with, or recovered from COVID-19 were included in the dataset. A freely available public database, intended as a resource for researchers studying the immune response to SARS-CoV-2, is where the repertoires were released. The samples were drawn from the first 160 participants of the ongoing ImmuneRACE study and from over a thousand subjects provided by 6 global collaborators. The sample metadata nearly always contained a de-identified subject ID, COVID-19 status, age in years and sex. Where HLA class I and class II types were available, the types were taken from metadata supplied by the sample provider, not from assay-based typing.

Participants in the prospective study were enrolled through a virtual design, were aged 18 to 89 years, and lived in roughly 26 United States geographic areas. In the prospective study, cohorts were assigned on the basis of participant-reported clinical history obtained from a screening survey and a study questionnaire. Mobile phlebotomists in the prospective study collected whole blood, serum and a nasopharyngeal or oropharyngeal swab from every participant. Prospective study participants could optionally give additional blood draws and questionnaires over a roughly two-month period. Prospective study blood samples were shipped either frozen or at room temperature before DNA extraction. This clone was detected a few times. What this receptor recognizes is not known. No base-level quality is on record; no much larger clone is a single base apart. V is trimmed back by 0 bases and J by 5 bases, and the junction contains 8 bases that no gene match accounts for. The CDR3 runs 16 residues from the cysteine to the phenylalanine. Only the CDR3 DNA is retained, 48 bases long and in frame from the first base. CDR1 and CDR2, looked up from the germline V gene, are SGHTA and FQGNSA.

Study-wide findings and limitations: The quantity of clinical and demographic metadata differed by source and by participant and was supplied without curation.

TCRbeta CDR3 regions were amplified from genomic DNA by means of the immunoSEQ Assay, a bias-controlled multiplex PCR. The original methods were these. The number of nucleated cells in each sample was estimated from the amplification of reference gene primers within the assay. To quantify the absolute abundance of each unique TCRbeta CDR3 rearrangement, sequence reads were collapsed and filtered. For each sample, productive Simpson clonality was calculated by taking the square root of Simpson's diversity index across productive rearrangements. Here the immuneACCESS table is served through TCRdb, limited to in-frame sequences with V and J called. Missing clones are a known gap in these copies; in checked studies unresolved V genes cover under half, and the rest lacks a known reason. V and J calls and clone size are given by that table; D and trimming were obtained from the DNA. The sample table holds fewer than 250,000 clones, of which approximately 88% were seen once. Around 2.6% of the sample belongs to the ten largest clones.

The V and J genes are TRBV7-2 and TRBJ2-3, and 7 bases in between align with TRBD2. This receptor was taken from a woman aged 30 to 39 with acute COVID-19. Material for sequencing was PBMCs or T cells enriched from blood (not recorded which). The CDR3 region reads CASSLAGGFTVDTQYF. The DNA sequence is TGTGCCAGCAGCTTAGCGGGGGGGTTCACGGTAGATACGCAGTATTTT.